This T cell receptor beta chain was recorded in a study of blood T cell repertoires in COVID-19. This study enrolled people aged about 18 to 100 from 24 US geographic areas. The CDR3 extends over 13 amino acids. V lost 0 bases to trimming and J lost 7 bases, with 9 bases between them. Germline V gene sequence: CDR1 WSHSY, CDR2 SAAADI. Data came from immunoSEQ multiplex PCR; TCRdb stores just in-frame clones and leaves some out. The sample consists of some 200,000 clones, around 90% of them appearing once. The sequenced material came from PBMCs or T cells enriched from blood (not recorded which). V usage is TRBV10-2 and J usage is TRBJ1-1; D remains ambiguous. The sequence was collected from a man between 18 and 29 years old with acute COVID-19. The DNA of the CDR3 is TGCGCCAGCAGTGAGTCCAACCAGTTTGAAGCTTTCTTT. Translating it yields CASSESNQFEAFF.